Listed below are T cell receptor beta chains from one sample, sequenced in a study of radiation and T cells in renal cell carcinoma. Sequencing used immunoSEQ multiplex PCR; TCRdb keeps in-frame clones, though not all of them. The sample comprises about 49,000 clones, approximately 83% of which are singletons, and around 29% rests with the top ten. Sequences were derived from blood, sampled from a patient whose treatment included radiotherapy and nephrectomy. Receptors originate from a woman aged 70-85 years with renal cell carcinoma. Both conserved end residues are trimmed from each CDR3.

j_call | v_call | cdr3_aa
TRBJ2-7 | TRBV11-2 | ASSSGTSWSYEQY
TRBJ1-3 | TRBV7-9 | ASSLGNTIY
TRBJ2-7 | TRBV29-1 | SVKSGISYEQY
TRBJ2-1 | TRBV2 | ARDSGSYNEQF
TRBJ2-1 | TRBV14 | ASSHGLTSSYNEQF
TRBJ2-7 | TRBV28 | ASSFRASGIYEQY
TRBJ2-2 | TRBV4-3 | ASSQEGIGELF
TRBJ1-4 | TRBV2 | ASSEAFFANEKLF
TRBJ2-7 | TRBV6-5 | ASRHSGAREQY
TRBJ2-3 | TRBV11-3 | ASSFGARDTQY
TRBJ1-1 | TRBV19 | ATSPTGVNTEAF
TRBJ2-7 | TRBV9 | ASSVAAGANSYEQY
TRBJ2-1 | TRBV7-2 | ASSPQPGLSSYNEQF
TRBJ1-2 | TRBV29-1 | SVDSRNYGYT
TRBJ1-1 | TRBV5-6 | ASSRQGRIDTEAF
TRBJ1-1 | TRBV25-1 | ASSAPRENTEAF
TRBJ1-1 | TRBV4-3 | ASSRTGGQNTEAF
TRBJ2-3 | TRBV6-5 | ASSYEERDTQY
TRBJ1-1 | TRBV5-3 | ASGGQGVNTEAF
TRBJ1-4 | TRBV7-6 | ASSKDTTNEKLF
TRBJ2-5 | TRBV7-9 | ASSLERETQY
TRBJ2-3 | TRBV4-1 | ASSQEELRSTDTQY
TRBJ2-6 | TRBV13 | ASSLGRSGANVLT
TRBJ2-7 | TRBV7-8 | ASSWDRRNYEQY
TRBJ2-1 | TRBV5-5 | ASRFRGGTSYNEQF
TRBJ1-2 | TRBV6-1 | ASSRDRGDWGYT
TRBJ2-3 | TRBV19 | ASSIWAGGRPDTQY
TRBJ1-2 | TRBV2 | ASSAGGTDYGYT
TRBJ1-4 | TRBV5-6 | ASSLAAARSELF
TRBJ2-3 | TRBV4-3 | ASSQDPAGGGTDTQY
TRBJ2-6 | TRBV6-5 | AFSQDSGANVLT
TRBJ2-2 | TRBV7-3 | ASSPPWGKEGAGELF
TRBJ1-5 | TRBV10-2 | ASSFDRGSNQPQH
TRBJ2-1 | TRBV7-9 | ASSSPGNVMNEQF
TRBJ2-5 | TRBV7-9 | ASSPRLAGEEETQY
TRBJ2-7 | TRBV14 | ASSQFTEQY
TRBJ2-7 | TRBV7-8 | ASSLYFGVAVGGEQY
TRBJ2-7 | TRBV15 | ATSRDLTSGDPREQY